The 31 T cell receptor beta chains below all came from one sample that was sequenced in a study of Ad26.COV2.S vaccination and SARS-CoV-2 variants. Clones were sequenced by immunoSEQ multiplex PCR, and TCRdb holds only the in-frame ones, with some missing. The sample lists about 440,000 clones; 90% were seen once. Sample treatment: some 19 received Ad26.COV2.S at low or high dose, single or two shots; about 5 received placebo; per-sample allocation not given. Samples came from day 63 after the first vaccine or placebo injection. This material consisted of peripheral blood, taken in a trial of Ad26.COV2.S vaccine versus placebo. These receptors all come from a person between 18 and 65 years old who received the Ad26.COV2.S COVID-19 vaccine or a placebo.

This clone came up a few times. DNA for the CDR3: TGTGCCAGCTCACCACCAGCAGGTCGCTCCTACGAGCAGTACTTC. Protein: CASSPPAGRSYEQYF. This chain uses TRBV18 with TRBJ2-7, with unresolved D. Germline loops: CDR1 KGHSH, CDR2 LQKENI. Trimming pared 0 bases from V and 0 bases from J, leaving 9 bases between. CDR3 size: 15 residues.

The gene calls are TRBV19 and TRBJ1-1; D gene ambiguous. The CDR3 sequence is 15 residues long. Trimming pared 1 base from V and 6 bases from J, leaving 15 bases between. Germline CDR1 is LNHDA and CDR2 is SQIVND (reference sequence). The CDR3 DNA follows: TGTGCCAGTAGTATAGCTGACCGGGGAGGACCTGAAGCTTTCTTT. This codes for CASSIADRGGPEAFF.

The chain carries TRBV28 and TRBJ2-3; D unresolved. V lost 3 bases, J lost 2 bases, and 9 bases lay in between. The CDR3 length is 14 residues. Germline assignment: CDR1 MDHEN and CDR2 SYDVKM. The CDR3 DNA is TGTGCCAGCAGTTTTGACTGGAACACAGATACGCAGTATTTT. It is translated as CASSFDWNTDTQYF.

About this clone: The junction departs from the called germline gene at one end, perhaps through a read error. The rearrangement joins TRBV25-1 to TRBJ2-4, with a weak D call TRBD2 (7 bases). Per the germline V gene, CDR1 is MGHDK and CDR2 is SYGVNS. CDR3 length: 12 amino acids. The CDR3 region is CASSELGGGLKF. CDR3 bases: TGTGCCAGCAGTGAACTAGGGGGGGGACTTAAGTTC.

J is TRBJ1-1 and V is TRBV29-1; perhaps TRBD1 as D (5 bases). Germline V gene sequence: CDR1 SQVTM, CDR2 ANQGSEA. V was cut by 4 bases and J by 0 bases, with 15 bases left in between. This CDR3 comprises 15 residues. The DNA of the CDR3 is TGCAGCGTTGTGGGACTGGGATTTCTGAACACTGAAGCTTTCTTT. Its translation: CSVVGLGFLNTEAFF.

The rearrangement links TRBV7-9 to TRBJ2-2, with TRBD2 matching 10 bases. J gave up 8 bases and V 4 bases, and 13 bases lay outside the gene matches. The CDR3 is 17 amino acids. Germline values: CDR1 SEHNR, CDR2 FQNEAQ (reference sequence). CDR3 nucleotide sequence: TGTGCCAGCAGCTCCACCGGGACTAGCGTAGAGTCGGGGGAGCTGTTTTTT. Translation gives CASSSTGTSVESGELFF.

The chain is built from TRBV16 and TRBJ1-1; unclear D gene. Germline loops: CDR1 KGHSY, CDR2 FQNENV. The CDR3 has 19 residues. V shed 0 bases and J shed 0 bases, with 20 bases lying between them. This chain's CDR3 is CASSQSAGIGRVLNTEAFF. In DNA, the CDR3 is TGTGCCAGCAGCCAATCTGCGGGAATTGGGCGGGTTTTGAACACTGAAGCTTTCTTT.

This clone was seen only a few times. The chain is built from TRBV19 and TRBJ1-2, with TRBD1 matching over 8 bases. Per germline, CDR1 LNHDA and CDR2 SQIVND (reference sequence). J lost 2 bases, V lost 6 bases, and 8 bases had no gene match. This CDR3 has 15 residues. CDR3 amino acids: CASRALDRGNYGYTF. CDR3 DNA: TGTGCCAGTAGGGCCCTTGACAGGGGCAACTATGGCTACACCTTC.

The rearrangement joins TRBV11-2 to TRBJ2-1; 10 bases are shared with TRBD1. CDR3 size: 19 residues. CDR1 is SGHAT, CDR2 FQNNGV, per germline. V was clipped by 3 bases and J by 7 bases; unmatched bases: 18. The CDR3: CASSFPQIPGQGYRNEQFF. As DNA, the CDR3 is TGTGCCAGCAGCTTCCCACAAATTCCGGGACAGGGGTACAGGAATGAGCAGTTCTTC.

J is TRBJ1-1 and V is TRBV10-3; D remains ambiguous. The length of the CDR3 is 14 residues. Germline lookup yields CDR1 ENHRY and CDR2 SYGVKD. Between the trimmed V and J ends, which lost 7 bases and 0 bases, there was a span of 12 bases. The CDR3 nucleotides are TGTGCCATCAAAAATGACCCATTGAACACTGAAGCTTTCTTT. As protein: CAIKNDPLNTEAFF.

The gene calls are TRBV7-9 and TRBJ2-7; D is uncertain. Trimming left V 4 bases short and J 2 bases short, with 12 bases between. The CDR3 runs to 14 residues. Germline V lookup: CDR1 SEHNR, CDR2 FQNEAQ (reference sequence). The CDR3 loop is CASSSPPSTYEQYF. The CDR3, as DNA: TGTGCCAGCAGCTCCCCACCTAGTACCTACGAGCAGTACTTC. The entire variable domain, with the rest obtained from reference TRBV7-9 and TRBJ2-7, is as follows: DTGVSQNPRHKITKRGQNVTFRCDPISEHNRLYWYRQTLGQGPEFLTYFQNEAQLEKSRLLSDRFSAERPKGSFSTLEIQRTEQGDSAMYLCASSSPPSTYEQYFGPGTRLTVT.

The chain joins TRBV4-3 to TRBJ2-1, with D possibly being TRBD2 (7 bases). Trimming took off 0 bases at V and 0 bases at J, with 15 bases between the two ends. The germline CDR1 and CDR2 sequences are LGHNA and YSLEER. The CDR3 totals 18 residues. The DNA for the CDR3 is TGCGCCAGCAGCCAAGAATCAAGGGGGGGGAGCTCCTACAATGAGCAGTTCTTC. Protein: CASSQESRGGSSYNEQFF.

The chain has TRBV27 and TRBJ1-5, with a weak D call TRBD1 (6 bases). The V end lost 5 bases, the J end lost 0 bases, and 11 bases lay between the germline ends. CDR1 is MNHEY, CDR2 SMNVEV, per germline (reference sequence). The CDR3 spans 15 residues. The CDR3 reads CASSGTGYSNQPQHF. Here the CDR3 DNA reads TGTGCCAGCAGTGGAACAGGGTATAGCAATCAGCCCCAGCATTTT.

CDR3 nucleotides: TGTGCCAGCAGTGAATTTCGGACAGCTCAAGAGACCCAGTACTTC. Its translation: CASSEFRTAQETQYF. The chain uses TRBV6-1 and TRBJ2-5; TRBD1 is a possible D gene (6 bases). Germline V CDR1 and CDR2: MNHNS, SASEGT. This CDR3 comprises 15 residues. The germline V and J ends were trimmed by 2 bases and 2 bases, with 12 bases remaining between them.

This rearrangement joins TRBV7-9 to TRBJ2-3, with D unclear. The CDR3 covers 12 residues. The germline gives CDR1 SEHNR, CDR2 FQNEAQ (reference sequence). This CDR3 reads CADRLSTDTQYF. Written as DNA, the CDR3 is TGTGCGGACCGTCTGAGCACAGATACGCAGTATTTT.

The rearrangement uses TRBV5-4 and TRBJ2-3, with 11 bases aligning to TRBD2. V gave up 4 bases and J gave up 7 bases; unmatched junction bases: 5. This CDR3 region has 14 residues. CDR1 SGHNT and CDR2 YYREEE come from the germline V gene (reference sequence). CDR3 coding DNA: TGTGCCAGCAGCCCGGGACTAGCGGAAAATACGCAGTATTTT. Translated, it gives CASSPGLAENTQYF.

The CDR3 DNA reads TGTGCCAGTAGTCCTGACTGGGCTAATGAAAAACTGTTTTTT. It codes for CASSPDWANEKLFF. The J gene is TRBJ1-4, the V gene TRBV19; no clear D gene. This CDR3 contains 14 residues. V lost 5 bases, J lost 3 bases, and 10 bases lay in between. Germline V lookup: CDR1 LNHDA, CDR2 SQIVND (reference sequence).

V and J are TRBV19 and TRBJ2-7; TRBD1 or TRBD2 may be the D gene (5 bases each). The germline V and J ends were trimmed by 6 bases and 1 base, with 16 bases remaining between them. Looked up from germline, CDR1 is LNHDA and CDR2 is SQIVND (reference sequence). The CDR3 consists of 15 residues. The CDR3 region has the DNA TGTGCCAGTAGAGGGACGGTTGGTGGGTCCTACGAGCAGTACTTC. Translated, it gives CASRGTVGGSYEQYF. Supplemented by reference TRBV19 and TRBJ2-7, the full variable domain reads DGGITQSPKYLFRKEGQNVTLSCEQNLNHDAMYWYRQDPGQGLRLIYYSQIVNDFQKGDIAEGYSVSREKKESFPLTVTSAQKNPTAFYLCASRGTVGGSYEQYFGPGTRLTVT.

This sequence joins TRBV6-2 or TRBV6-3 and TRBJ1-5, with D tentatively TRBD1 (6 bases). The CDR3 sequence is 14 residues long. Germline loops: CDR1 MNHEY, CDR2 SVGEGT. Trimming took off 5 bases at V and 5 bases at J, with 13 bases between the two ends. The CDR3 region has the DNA TGTGCCAGCAGTCCCCACTGGACAGATCAGCCCCAGCATTTT. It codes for CASSPHWTDQPQHF.

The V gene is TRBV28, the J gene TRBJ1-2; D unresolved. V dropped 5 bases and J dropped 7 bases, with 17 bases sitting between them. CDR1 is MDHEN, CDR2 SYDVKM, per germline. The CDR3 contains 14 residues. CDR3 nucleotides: TGTGCCAGCAGTCCCGGGCCCCAACGGGTTGGCTACACCTTC. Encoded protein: CASSPGPQRVGYTF.

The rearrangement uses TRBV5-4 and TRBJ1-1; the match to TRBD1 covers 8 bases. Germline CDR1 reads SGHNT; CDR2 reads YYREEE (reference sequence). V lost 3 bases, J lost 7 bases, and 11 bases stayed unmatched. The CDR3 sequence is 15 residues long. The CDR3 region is CASSSLGQARGEAFF. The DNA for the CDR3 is TGTGCCAGCAGCTCTCTGGGACAGGCCCGGGGTGAAGCTTTCTTT.

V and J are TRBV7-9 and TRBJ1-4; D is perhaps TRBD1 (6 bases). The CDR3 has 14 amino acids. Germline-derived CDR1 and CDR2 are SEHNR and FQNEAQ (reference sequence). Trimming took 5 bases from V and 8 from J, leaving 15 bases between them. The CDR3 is CASSPGGLPEKLFF. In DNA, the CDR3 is TGTGCCAGCAGCCCGGGGGGGCTACCGGAAAAACTGTTTTTT.

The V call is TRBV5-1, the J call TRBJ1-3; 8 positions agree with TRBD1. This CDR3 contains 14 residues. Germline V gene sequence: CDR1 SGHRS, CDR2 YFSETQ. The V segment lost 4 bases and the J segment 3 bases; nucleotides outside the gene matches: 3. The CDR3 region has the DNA TGCGCCAGCAGCCAGGGGGCGGGTGGAAACACCATATATTTT. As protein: CASSQGAGGNTIYF. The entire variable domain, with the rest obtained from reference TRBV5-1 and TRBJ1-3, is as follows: KAGVTQTPRYLIKTRGQQVTLSCSPISGHRSVSWYQQTPGQGLQFLFEYFSETQRNKGNFPGRFSGRQFSNSRSEMNVSTLELGDSALYLCASSQGAGGNTIYFGEGSWLTVV.

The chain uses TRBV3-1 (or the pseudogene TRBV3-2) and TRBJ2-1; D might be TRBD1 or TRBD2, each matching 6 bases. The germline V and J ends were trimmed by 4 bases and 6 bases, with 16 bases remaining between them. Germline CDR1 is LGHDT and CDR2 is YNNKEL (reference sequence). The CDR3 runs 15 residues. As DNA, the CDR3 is TGTGCCAGCAGCCTAACAGGGCGGCGGGGCAATGAGCAGTTCTTC. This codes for CASSLTGRRGNEQFF.

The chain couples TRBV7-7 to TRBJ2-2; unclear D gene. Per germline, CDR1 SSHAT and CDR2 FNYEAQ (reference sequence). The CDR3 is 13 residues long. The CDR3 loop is CAVGGPAGGELFF. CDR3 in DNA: TGTGCGGTGGGTGGACCCGCAGGCGGGGAGCTGTTTTTT. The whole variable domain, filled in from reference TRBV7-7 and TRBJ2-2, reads GAGVSQSPRYKVTKRGQDVTLRCDPISSHATLYWYQQALGQGPEFLTYFNYEAQPDKSGLPSDRFSAERPEGSISTLTIQRTEQRDSAMYRCAVGGPAGGELFFGEGSRLTVL.

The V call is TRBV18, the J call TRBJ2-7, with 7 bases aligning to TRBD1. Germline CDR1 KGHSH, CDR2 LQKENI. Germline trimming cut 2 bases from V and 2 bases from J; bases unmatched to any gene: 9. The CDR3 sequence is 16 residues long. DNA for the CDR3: TGTGCCAGCTCACCAGCGAACAGGGGCCGAGCCTACGAGCAGTACTTC. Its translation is CASSPANRGRAYEQYF.

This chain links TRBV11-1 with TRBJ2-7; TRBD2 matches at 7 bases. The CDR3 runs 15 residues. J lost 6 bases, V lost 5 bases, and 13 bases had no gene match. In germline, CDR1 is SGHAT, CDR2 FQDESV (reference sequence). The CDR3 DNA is TGTGCCAGCAGCGAGCGGACTAGTAGGCCCCTCGAGCAGTACTTC. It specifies CASSERTSRPLEQYF.

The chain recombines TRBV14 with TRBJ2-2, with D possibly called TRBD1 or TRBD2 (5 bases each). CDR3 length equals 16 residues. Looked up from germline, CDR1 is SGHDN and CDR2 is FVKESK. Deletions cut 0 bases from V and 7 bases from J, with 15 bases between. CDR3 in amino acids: CASSQERGRIGGELFF. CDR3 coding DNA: TGTGCCAGCAGCCAAGAGAGGGGAAGGATAGGCGGGGAGCTGTTTTTT.

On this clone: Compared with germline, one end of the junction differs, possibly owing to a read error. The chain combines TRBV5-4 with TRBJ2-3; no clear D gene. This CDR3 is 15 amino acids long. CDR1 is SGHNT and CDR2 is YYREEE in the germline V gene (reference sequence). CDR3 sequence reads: CASSPPQAGADAQYF. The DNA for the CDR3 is TGTGCCAGCAGCCCGCCTCAGGCAGGCGCAGATGCGCAGTATTTT.

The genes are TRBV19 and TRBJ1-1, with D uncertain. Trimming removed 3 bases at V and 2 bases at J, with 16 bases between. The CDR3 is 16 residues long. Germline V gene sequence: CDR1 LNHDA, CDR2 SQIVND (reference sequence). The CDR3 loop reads CASSMGRSEFNTEAFF. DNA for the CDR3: TGTGCCAGTAGTATGGGCAGGTCGGAATTCAACACTGAAGCTTTCTTT.

The CDR3 reads CASSPGDRGMNTEAFF. The DNA for the CDR3 is TGTGCCAGCTCACCAGGGGACAGGGGGATGAACACTGAAGCTTTCTTT. J is TRBJ1-1 and V is TRBV18; 11 nucleotides line up with TRBD1. CDR1 and CDR2 from the germline V gene are KGHSH and LQKENI. Trimming at V came to 2 bases and at J to 0 bases, leaving 2 bases not matched to a gene. This CDR3 is built from 16 residues.